Described below is a single T cell receptor beta chain sequence and its context. Its specificity is not known. The record originates from a study of cytomegalovirus exposure and HLA in healthy donors. Study-wide results and limits: Most TCR sequences showed up rarely, but some public TCRs showed up in many donors. Certain sequence variants were highly shared and formed a cluster, and this cluster was likely a sequencing artifact.

Germline assignment: CDR1 SGHRS and CDR2 YFSETQ. The CDR3 is made up of 14 amino acids. Trimming took off 0 bases at V and 6 bases at J, with 11 bases between the two ends. Each donor was healthy, and each was a bone marrow donor. A multiplex PCR was run with 60 Vbeta primers and 13 Jbeta primers. The method was immunoSEQ multiplex PCR; TCRdb's version includes in-frame clones alone and lacks a portion of them. The sample has more than 140,000 clones, roughly four fifths seen once. This clonotype originated in a female donor in good health and CMV-seronegative. The rearrangement links TRBV5-1 to TRBJ2-3; unclear D gene. The sequenced sample was PBMCs. The CDR3 DNA reads as TGCGCCAGCAGCTTGGCCGACACCCTCGATACGCAGTATTTT. Protein sequence: CASSLADTLDTQYF.